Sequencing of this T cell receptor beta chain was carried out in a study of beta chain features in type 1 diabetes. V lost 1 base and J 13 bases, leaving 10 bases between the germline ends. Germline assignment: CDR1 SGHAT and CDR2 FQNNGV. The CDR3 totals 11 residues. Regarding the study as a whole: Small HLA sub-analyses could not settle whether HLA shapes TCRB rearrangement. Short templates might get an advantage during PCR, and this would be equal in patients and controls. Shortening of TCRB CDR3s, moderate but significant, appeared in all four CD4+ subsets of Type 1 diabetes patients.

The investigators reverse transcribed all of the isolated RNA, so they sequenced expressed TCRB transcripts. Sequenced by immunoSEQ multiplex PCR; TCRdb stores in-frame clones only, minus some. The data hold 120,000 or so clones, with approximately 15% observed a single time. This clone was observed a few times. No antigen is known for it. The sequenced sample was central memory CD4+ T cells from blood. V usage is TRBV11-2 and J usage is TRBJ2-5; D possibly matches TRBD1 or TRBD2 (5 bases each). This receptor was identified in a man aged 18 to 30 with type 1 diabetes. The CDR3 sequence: CASSLAGPGYF. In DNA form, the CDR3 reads TGTGCCAGCAGCTTAGCGGGGCCTGGGTACTTC.